These 19 T cell receptor beta chains came from one sample sequenced in a study of identical twins. One entry per CDR3 protein, called by TCRdb with MiXCR from the 5' RACE reads. The sample lists 150,000 or so distinct CDR3 sequences; 3% to 4.5% were seen once. The specimen sequenced was memory T cells sorted from blood. Receptor source: a man younger than 30 in good health.

This clonotype was seen ten or more times. The chain is built from TRBV20-1 and TRBJ2-3, with 7 bases identical to TRBD2. The CDR3 has 15 amino acids. V gave up 1 base and J gave up 1 base; unmatched junction bases: 5. CDR1 and CDR2 (germline): DFQATT, SNEGSKA (reference sequence). CDR3 sequence reads: CSARVRLAGTDTQYF. The CDR3 DNA sequence: TGCAGTGCTAGAGTGAGGCTAGCGGGCACAGATACGCAGTATTTT.

This clonotype was counted ten times or more. DNA of the CDR3: TGTGCCAGCTCACAAGGACGACCGGGACAGGGCTATGGCTACACCTTC. Translated, it gives CASSQGRPGQGYGYTF. The chain links TRBV18 to TRBJ1-2; 9 bases match TRBD1. Germline V gene lookup returns CDR1 KGHSH and CDR2 LQKENI. V lost 4 bases, J lost 4 bases, and 10 bases stayed unmatched. The length of the CDR3 is 16 residues.

This clonotype was recorded many times. The chain employs TRBV6-1 and TRBJ1-5; no definite D call. This CDR3 is 14 amino acids long. CDR1 and CDR2 (germline): MNHNS, SASEGT. V dropped 2 bases and J dropped 0 bases, with 5 bases sitting between them. The CDR3 DNA reads as TGTGCCAGCAGTGAACTGGATAGCAATCAGCCCCAGCATTTT. As protein: CASSELDSNQPQHF.

Points on this clonotype: Given a much more abundant clone one base away, this may be a read error. The V call is TRBV7-9, the J call TRBJ2-3, with a weak D call TRBD1 (6 bases). CDR1 is SEHNR, CDR2 FQNEAQ, per germline (reference sequence). This CDR3 has 13 residues. CDR3 nucleotide sequence: TGTTCCAGCAGCCAGGAGCAAGGGACACGGCAGTATTTT. This gives the protein CSSSQEQGTRQYF.

This clonotype showed up many times. The chain links TRBV5-1 to TRBJ2-1; D remains unclear. With 0 bases removed from V and 7 bases from J, the gap between germline ends came to 8 bases. In germline, CDR1 is SGHRS, CDR2 YFSETQ. The CDR3 is made up of 13 amino acids. The CDR3 is CASSLGVANEQFF. For the CDR3, the DNA is TGCGCCAGCAGCTTGGGAGTTGCTAATGAGCAGTTCTTC.

This clonotype appeared many times. The chain combines TRBV4-3 with TRBJ2-1, with D perhaps TRBD2 (7 bases). This CDR3 spans 16 amino acids. From germline, CDR1 is LGHNA and CDR2 YSLEER. Deletions cut 0 bases from V and 3 bases from J, with 12 bases between. CDR3 loop: CASSQDAGANYNEQFF. DNA of the CDR3: TGCGCCAGCAGCCAAGATGCGGGGGCGAACTACAATGAGCAGTTCTTC.

The chain uses TRBV6-5 and TRBJ2-1; 8 bases agree with TRBD1. V gave up 2 bases and J gave up 0 bases; unmatched junction bases: 9. From germline, CDR1 is MNHEY and CDR2 SVGAGI. The CDR3 loop spans 18 amino acids. The CDR3 DNA reads as TGTGCCAGCAGTTACGGACAGGGTGTCTACAGCTCCTACAATGAGCAGTTCTTC. Protein: CASSYGQGVYSSYNEQFF.

This clonotype was recorded many times. The rearrangement links TRBV19 to TRBJ2-1; 8 bases agree with TRBD2. CDR3 length: 15 amino acids. Germline CDR1 is LNHDA and CDR2 is SQIVND (reference sequence). J was trimmed by 9 bases and V by 7 bases; bases with no gene match: 14. The CDR3 DNA reads as TGTGCCAGTACCCTTATCGCGGGAGGAGGCGGTGAGCAGTTCTTC. This encodes CASTLIAGGGGEQFF.

Many counts were recorded for this clonotype. V gene TRBV6-2 or TRBV6-3 combines with J gene TRBJ2-7; tentatively, D is TRBD1 (6 bases). V dropped 2 bases and J dropped 4 bases, with 6 bases sitting between them. The germline V gene has CDR1 MNHEY and CDR2 SVGEGT. The CDR3 runs 12 residues. Here the CDR3 DNA reads TGTGCCAGCAGTTACAGGGGGTACGAGCAGTACTTC. Translated, it gives CASSYRGYEQYF.

This clonotype was seen ten or more times. CDR3 sequence reads: CASAYSSDQPQHF. As DNA, the CDR3 is TGTGCCAGCGCCTATTCCTCCGATCAGCCCCAGCATTTT. The chain has TRBV6-2 or TRBV6-3 and TRBJ1-5, with D uncertain. The CDR3 has 13 residues. CDR1 and CDR2 (germline): MNHEY, SVGEGT. The V end lost 8 bases, the J end lost 5 bases, and 13 bases lay between the germline ends.

This clonotype appeared many times. This chain connects TRBV7-6 to TRBJ2-7, with unresolved D. V was shortened by 2 bases and J by 0 bases, with 8 bases between the two germline ends. Germline V lookup: CDR1 SGHVS, CDR2 FNYEAQ. This CDR3 contains 14 residues. The CDR3 DNA follows: TGTGCCAGCAGCTTACAGGAAAACTCCTACGAGCAGTACTTC. Translation: CASSLQENSYEQYF.

There are a few counts of this clonotype. The rearrangement joins TRBV19 to TRBJ1-5; 7 bases line up with TRBD1. The length of the CDR3 is 12 residues. Germline V gives CDR1 LNHDA, CDR2 SQIVND (reference sequence). J gave up 2 bases and V 11 bases, and 3 bases lay outside the gene matches. CDR3 in amino acids: CAAGQGNQPQHF. CDR3 DNA: TGTGCCGCTGGACAGGGCAATCAGCCCCAGCATTTT. Drawing the rest from reference TRBV19 and TRBJ1-5, the complete variable domain is DGGITQSPKYLFRKEGQNVTLSCEQNLNHDAMYWYRQDPGQGLRLIYYSQIVNDFQKGDIAEGYSVSREKKESFPLTVTSAQKNPTAFYLCAAGQGNQPQHFGDGTRLSIL.

This clonotype was counted at least ten times. The J gene is TRBJ2-3, the V gene TRBV29-1, with D unclear. Germline CDR1 is SQVTM and CDR2 is ANQGSEA. CDR3 size: 13 residues. The V gene lost 5 bases and the J gene lost 1 base, with 10 bases spanning the gap. Here the CDR3 DNA reads TGCAGCGTTCTCCGATATGGCACAGATACGCAGTATTTT. Translating gives CSVLRYGTDTQYF.

This clonotype appeared many times. The CDR3 DNA is TGTGCCAGCAGCTTAGTCGGTGCGCGGGAGCAGTACTTC. Amino acid sequence: CASSLVGAREQYF. This chain connects TRBV7-2 to TRBJ2-7; D ambiguous. Germline assignment: CDR1 SGHTA and CDR2 FQGNSA. V was pared by 1 base and J by 7 bases, with 11 bases between. CDR3 size: 13 residues.

This clonotype was counted ten times or more. The V call is TRBV5-1, the J call TRBJ2-5; D may correspond to TRBD1 or TRBD2 (5 bases each). The CDR3 length is 15 residues. Germline CDR1 is SGHRS and CDR2 is YFSETQ. V shed 0 bases and J shed 5 bases, with 14 bases lying between them. The CDR3 loop reads CASSLAQGTGETQYF. For the CDR3, the DNA is TGCGCCAGCAGCTTGGCCCAGGGTACGGGGGAGACCCAGTACTTC.

This clonotype was recorded many times. The V and J genes are TRBV10-3 and TRBJ2-5; TRBD1 matches at 9 bases. V gave up 11 bases and J gave up 5 bases; unmatched junction bases: 12. This CDR3 has 14 amino acids. The V gene's germline CDR1 is ENHRY and CDR2 SYGVKD. CDR3 protein: CASGVGQGLETQYF. Written as DNA, the CDR3 is TGTGCCTCTGGGGTGGGACAGGGTTTGGAGACCCAGTACTTC.

This clonotype was counted at least ten times. J is TRBJ2-3 and V is TRBV7-9, with D unresolved. Germline lookup yields CDR1 SEHNR and CDR2 FQNEAQ (reference sequence). The CDR3 loop spans 16 amino acids. The germline V and J ends were trimmed by 3 bases and 4 bases, with 17 bases remaining between them. In nucleotides, the CDR3 is TGTGCCAGCAGCTTTATCCCGATACTCAGGCCAGATACGCAGTATTTT. This gives the protein CASSFIPILRPDTQYF.

The J gene is TRBJ2-1, the V gene TRBV6-2 or TRBV6-3; tentatively, D is TRBD2 (6 bases). V was pared by 10 bases and J by 6 bases, with 19 bases between. The V gene's germline CDR1 is MNHEY and CDR2 SVGEGT. The CDR3 is 14 residues long. The CDR3 DNA reads as TGTGCCATCCGACTAGGTGGTTTAGGCAATGAGCAGTTCTTC. Residues: CAIRLGGLGNEQFF.

The chain couples TRBV10-3 to TRBJ2-5, with D hard to call. CDR1 is ENHRY and CDR2 is SYGVKD in the germline V gene. V shed 11 bases and J shed 1 base, with 14 bases lying between them. This CDR3 is built from 13 residues. The CDR3 nucleotides read TGTGCCTCCTGCGTTGGGGTCCAAGAGACCCAGTACTTC. Translation: CASCVGVQETQYF.